What follows are 5 T cell receptor beta chains derived from one specimen sequenced in a study of T cell responses to AZD1222 COVID-19 vaccine. Here immunoSEQ multiplex PCR was the method, and the copy in TCRdb shows in-frame clones only, minus some. The profile covers 95,000 to 100,000 clones, with 85% to 90% appearing a single time and 1.4% taken by the ten largest. Specimen: peripheral blood, collected on day 0 of AZD1222 vaccination. These receptors came from an adult in good health.

The chain couples TRBV3-1 (or the pseudogene TRBV3-2) to TRBJ2-1; 7 bases map to TRBD2. The CDR3 has 18 amino acids. Germline V lookup: CDR1 LGHDT, CDR2 YNNKEL (reference sequence). J lost 6 bases, V lost 0 bases, and 14 bases had no gene match. The CDR3 DNA is TGTGCCAGCAGCCAAGATCGGGGACTACCCCTGGTAGGCAATGAGCAGTTCTTC. Its translation is CASSQDRGLPLVGNEQFF.

The CDR3 sequence: CAIKGTGSLDEQYF. Written as DNA, the CDR3 is TGTGCCATCAAAGGGACAGGGAGTTTGGACGAGCAGTACTTC. The rearrangement joins TRBV10-3 to TRBJ2-7; 9 bases are shared with TRBD1. The germline CDR1 and CDR2 sequences are ENHRY and SYGVKD. The CDR3 spans 14 residues. The V gene end was trimmed by 7 bases and the J gene end by 5 bases; junction bases not matched to a gene: 9.

J is TRBJ1-1 and V is TRBV18; 8 bases are shared with TRBD1. The trim removed 5 bases at V and 4 bases at J, leaving 9 bases unmatched. Germline-derived CDR1 and CDR2 are KGHSH and LQKENI. This CDR3 is built from 15 residues. This chain's CDR3 is CASSTSTGAGTEAFF. Here the CDR3 DNA reads TGTGCCAGCTCAACCTCGACAGGGGCGGGCACTGAAGCTTTCTTT.

V and J are TRBV10-3 and TRBJ1-5; a possible D gene is TRBD1 (5 bases). Germline lookup yields CDR1 ENHRY and CDR2 SYGVKD. Deletions cut 8 bases from V and 5 bases from J, with 13 bases between. This CDR3 has 13 amino acids. As DNA, the CDR3 is TGTGCCATCGGGGTGGGCAGGGATCAGCCCCAGCATTTT. It encodes CAIGVGRDQPQHF.

This chain links TRBV25-1 with TRBJ1-6; 7 bases match TRBD1. This CDR3 spans 14 amino acids. Germline CDR1 reads MGHDK; CDR2 reads SYGVNS. Losses at the gene ends were 4 bases for V and 9 bases for J; bases not matched to a gene: 6. CDR3 DNA: TGTGCCAGCAGTGCGGGACAGTCGGGTTCACCCCTCCACTTT. Translated, it gives CASSAGQSGSPLHF.